Listed below are T cell receptor beta chains from one sample, sequenced in a study of long-term antiretroviral therapy in people with HIV. The table came from immunoSEQ multiplex PCR; TCRdb's copy has only in-frame clones and leaves some out. The sample comprises over 30,000 clones, just under 80% of which are singletons, and under 8.5% rests with the top ten. This material consisted of unsorted PBMCs, taken 3.1 years after starting antiretroviral therapy. These TCRs come from a woman in her forties or fifties with HIV. Both conserved end residues are part of each CDR3. Each record gives: V gene, clone size, J gene, D gene, CDR3 DNA, CDR3 protein. A D gene is named only where the DNA matches it firmly. Size is stated for part of the rows, as once, few or many counts, or as a class when the clone is expanded.

v_gene: TRBV6-6
abundance: NA
j_gene: TRBJ2-5
d_gene: NA
CDR3nt: TGTGCCAGCAGTTACTCAAGTTCAGTGCGGCGGGAGACCCAGTACTTC
CDR3aa: CASSYSSSVRRETQYF

v_gene: TRBV5-1
abundance: once
j_gene: TRBJ2-3
d_gene: NA
CDR3nt: TGCGCCAGCAGCTTTTCTTGGGGGCGCGGAGATACGCAGTATTTT
CDR3aa: CASSFSWGRGDTQYF

v_gene: TRBV6-5
abundance: NA
j_gene: TRBJ1-5
d_gene: TRBD1
CDR3nt: TGTGCCAGCAGTTCGGACAGGGCGAATCAGCCCCAGCATTTT
CDR3aa: CASSSDRANQPQHF

v_gene: TRBV25-1
abundance: NA
j_gene: TRBJ1-2
d_gene: NA
CDR3nt: TGTGCCAGCAGTGAATTTCAGAACTATGGCTACACCTTC
CDR3aa: CASSEFQNYGYTF

v_gene: TRBV5-5
abundance: medium-sized
j_gene: TRBJ1-1
d_gene: NA
CDR3nt: TGTGCCAGCACCTCTGGAAATGAAGCTTTCTTT
CDR3aa: CASTSGNEAFF

v_gene: TRBV30
abundance: NA
j_gene: TRBJ1-4
d_gene: NA
CDR3nt: TGTGCCTGGAGTATCGGAGGGCAGGGAGGGGAAAAACTGTTTTTT
CDR3aa: CAWSIGGQGGEKLFF

v_gene: TRBV27
abundance: NA
j_gene: TRBJ1-5
d_gene: NA
CDR3nt: TGTGCCAGCAGTATTGGGGCGGGGAGCAATCAGCCCCAGCATTTT
CDR3aa: CASSIGAGSNQPQHF

v_gene: TRBV5-1
abundance: NA
j_gene: TRBJ2-5
d_gene: TRBD1
CDR3nt: TGCGCCAGCAGCTTGGGACAGGGGGTCGAGACCCAGTACTTC
CDR3aa: CASSLGQGVETQYF

v_gene: TRBV15
abundance: NA
j_gene: TRBJ2-1
d_gene: TRBD2
CDR3nt: TGTGCCACCAGCCGGAGTGAGACTAGCTGGGATGAGCAGTTCTTC
CDR3aa: CATSRSETSWDEQFF

v_gene: TRBV6-5
abundance: few
j_gene: TRBJ1-6
d_gene: NA
CDR3nt: TGTGCCAGCACGACGGGCAGGGCCTATTCACCCCTCCACTTT
CDR3aa: CASTTGRAYSPLHF

v_gene: TRBV4-1
abundance: few
j_gene: TRBJ1-6
d_gene: NA
CDR3nt: TGCGCCAGCAGCCAAGTTCCGGATTCACCCCTCCACTTT
CDR3aa: CASSQVPDSPLHF

v_gene: TRBV2
abundance: NA
j_gene: TRBJ2-1
d_gene: NA
CDR3nt: TGTGCCAGCAGTGGGACACTCTACAATGAGCAGTTCTTC
CDR3aa: CASSGTLYNEQFF

v_gene: TRBV7-8
abundance: NA
j_gene: TRBJ2-1
d_gene: NA
CDR3nt: TGTGCCAGCAGCTTAGCGGGGCTGGGGAATGAGCAGTTCTTC
CDR3aa: CASSLAGLGNEQFF

v_gene: TRBV19
abundance: NA
j_gene: TRBJ1-1
d_gene: NA
CDR3nt: TGTGCCAGTAGATGGAAGGACAGCCCGAACACTGAAGCTTTCTTT
CDR3aa: CASRWKDSPNTEAFF

v_gene: TRBV7-2
abundance: NA
j_gene: TRBJ2-3
d_gene: NA
CDR3nt: TGTGCCAGCTTCGGAGGACCTACAGATACGCAGTATTTT
CDR3aa: CASFGGPTDTQYF

v_gene: TRBV6-4
abundance: NA
j_gene: TRBJ1-4
d_gene: NA
CDR3nt: TGTGCCAGCAGTGAAGAGGACAAGCTGTTTTTT
CDR3aa: CASSEEDKLFF

v_gene: TRBV27
abundance: NA
j_gene: TRBJ2-3
d_gene: NA
CDR3nt: TGTGCCAGCAGTTTTCTCAGGGCAGCAGATACGCAGTATTTT
CDR3aa: CASSFLRAADTQYF

v_gene: TRBV30
abundance: NA
j_gene: TRBJ1-5
d_gene: NA
CDR3nt: TGTGCCTGGAGTGTCCAGAGGGGGGACAGCAATCAGCCCCAGCATTTT
CDR3aa: CAWSVQRGDSNQPQHF

v_gene: TRBV29-1
abundance: NA
j_gene: TRBJ1-2
d_gene: TRBD1
CDR3nt: TGCAGCGTCTCCCTCCTTGGACAGGGCGATCGGTATGGCTACACCTTC
CDR3aa: CSVSLLGQGDRYGYTF

v_gene: TRBV18
abundance: NA
j_gene: TRBJ1-3
d_gene: NA
CDR3nt: TGTGCCAGCTCACCGAGGGGCGGATGGTTCTCGGGAAACACCATATATTTT
CDR3aa: CASSPRGGWFSGNTIYF

v_gene: TRBV13
abundance: NA
j_gene: TRBJ1-6
d_gene: TRBD1
CDR3nt: TGTGCCAGCAGCCAGGGGGCTTATAATTCACCCCTCCACTTT
CDR3aa: CASSQGAYNSPLHF

v_gene: TRBV5-5
abundance: NA
j_gene: TRBJ2-1
d_gene: TRBD1
CDR3nt: TGTGCCAGCAGCCCGGGGACAGGGGGCGGGAATGAGCAGTTCTTC
CDR3aa: CASSPGTGGGNEQFF

v_gene: TRBV15
abundance: NA
j_gene: TRBJ2-1
d_gene: NA
CDR3nt: TGTGCCACCAGCAGAGATTTAATGAGTGTTGAGCAGTTCTTC
CDR3aa: CATSRDLMSVEQFF

v_gene: TRBV5-1
abundance: NA
j_gene: TRBJ2-1
d_gene: NA
CDR3nt: TGCGCCAGCAGCTTGGAGGGGCAACCCCGGTTCTTC
CDR3aa: CASSLEGQPRFF

v_gene: TRBV27
abundance: few
j_gene: TRBJ1-6
d_gene: NA
CDR3nt: TGTGCCAGCAGAGTCGCAGGAACCTATAATTCACCCCTCCACTTT
CDR3aa: CASRVAGTYNSPLHF

v_gene: TRBV6-5
abundance: NA
j_gene: TRBJ2-1
d_gene: TRBD1
CDR3nt: TGTGCCAGCGTCCGGGACAGGGCTTCCTATGAGCAGTTCTTC
CDR3aa: CASVRDRASYEQFF

v_gene: TRBV29-1
abundance: NA
j_gene: TRBJ1-4
d_gene: NA
CDR3nt: TGCAGCGTTGTCTGGGGGACGCAATACGTAAATGAAAAACTGTTTTTT
CDR3aa: CSVVWGTQYVNEKLFF

v_gene: TRBV5-6
abundance: NA
j_gene: TRBJ2-3
d_gene: TRBD1
CDR3nt: TGTGCCAGCAGCTTGGGACAGGGCCCCACAGATACGCAGTATTTT
CDR3aa: CASSLGQGPTDTQYF

v_gene: TRBV11-2
abundance: NA
j_gene: TRBJ2-1
d_gene: TRBD1
CDR3nt: TGTGCCAGCAGCTCTACCGGGACAGGGCCTTACAATGAGCAGTTCTTC
CDR3aa: CASSSTGTGPYNEQFF

v_gene: TRBV6-1
abundance: few
j_gene: TRBJ2-7
d_gene: NA
CDR3nt: TGTGCCAGCAGTGAATGGAGTTATGAGTACTTC
CDR3aa: CASSEWSYEYF

v_gene: TRBV30
abundance: NA
j_gene: TRBJ2-6
d_gene: NA
CDR3nt: TGTGCCTGGACGCACGGCTCTGGGGCCAACGTCCTGACTTTC
CDR3aa: CAWTHGSGANVLTF

v_gene: TRBV27
abundance: NA
j_gene: TRBJ1-3
d_gene: NA
CDR3nt: TGTGCCAGCAGTCCTGACTTACTAAGGGCTGGAAACACCATATATTTT
CDR3aa: CASSPDLLRAGNTIYF

v_gene: TRBV5-4
abundance: NA
j_gene: TRBJ2-7
d_gene: NA
CDR3nt: TGTGCCAGCAGCTTGGTCGGATCCGAGCAGTACTTC
CDR3aa: CASSLVGSEQYF

v_gene: TRBV9
abundance: NA
j_gene: TRBJ2-4
d_gene: NA
CDR3nt: TGTGCCAGCAGCGCCAATACCAATGGGAACATTCAGTACTTC
CDR3aa: CASSANTNGNIQYF

v_gene: TRBV7-9
abundance: once
j_gene: TRBJ2-5
d_gene: NA
CDR3nt: TGTGCCACCGCTCCTGGGGGGACCCAGTACTTC
CDR3aa: CATAPGGTQYF